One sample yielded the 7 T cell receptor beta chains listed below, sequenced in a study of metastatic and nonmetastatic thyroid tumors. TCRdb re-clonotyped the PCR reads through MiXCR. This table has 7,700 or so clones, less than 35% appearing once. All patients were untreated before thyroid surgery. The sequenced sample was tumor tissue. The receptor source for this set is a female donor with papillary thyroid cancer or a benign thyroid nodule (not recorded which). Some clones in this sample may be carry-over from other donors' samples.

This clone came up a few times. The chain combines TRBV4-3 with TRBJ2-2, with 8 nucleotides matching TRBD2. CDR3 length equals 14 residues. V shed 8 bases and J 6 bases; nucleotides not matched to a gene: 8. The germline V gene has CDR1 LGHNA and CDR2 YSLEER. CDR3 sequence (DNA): TGCGCCAGCCGGGGGGGTGGGATAGCCGGGGAGCTGTTTTTT. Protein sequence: CASRGGGIAGELFF.

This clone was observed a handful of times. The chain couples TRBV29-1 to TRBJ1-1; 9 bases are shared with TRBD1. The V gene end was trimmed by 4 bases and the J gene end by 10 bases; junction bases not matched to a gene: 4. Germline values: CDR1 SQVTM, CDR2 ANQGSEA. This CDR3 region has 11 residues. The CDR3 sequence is CSVGTGGAAFF. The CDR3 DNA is TGCAGCGTTGGAACAGGGGGCGCAGCTTTCTTT. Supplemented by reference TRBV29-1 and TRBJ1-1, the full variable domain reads SAVISQKPSRDICQRGTSLTIQCQVDSQVTMMFWYRQQPGQSLTLIATANQGSEATYESGFVIDKFPISRPNLTFSTLTVSNMSPEDSSIYLCSVGTGGAAFFGQGTRLTVV.

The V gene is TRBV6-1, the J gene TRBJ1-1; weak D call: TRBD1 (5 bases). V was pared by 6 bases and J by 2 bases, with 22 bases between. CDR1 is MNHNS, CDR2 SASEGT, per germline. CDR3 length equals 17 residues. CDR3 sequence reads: CASSPLPGRIINTEAFF. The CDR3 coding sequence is TGTGCCAGCAGCCCCCTCCCGGGACGAATTATCAACACTGAAGCTTTCTTT.

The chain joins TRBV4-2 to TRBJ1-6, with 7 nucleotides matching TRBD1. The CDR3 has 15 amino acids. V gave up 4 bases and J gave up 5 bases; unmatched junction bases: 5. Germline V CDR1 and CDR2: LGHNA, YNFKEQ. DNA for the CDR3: TGTGCCAGCAGCCGGGACAGATTAGATAATTCACCCCTCCACTTT. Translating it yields CASSRDRLDNSPLHF.

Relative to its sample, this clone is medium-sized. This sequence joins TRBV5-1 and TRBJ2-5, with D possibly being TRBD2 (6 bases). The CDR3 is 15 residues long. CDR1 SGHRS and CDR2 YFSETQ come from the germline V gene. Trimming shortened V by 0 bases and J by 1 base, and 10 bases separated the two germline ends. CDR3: CASSLAGVGQETQYF. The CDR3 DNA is TGCGCCAGCAGCTTGGCGGGAGTGGGCCAAGAGACCCAGTACTTC.

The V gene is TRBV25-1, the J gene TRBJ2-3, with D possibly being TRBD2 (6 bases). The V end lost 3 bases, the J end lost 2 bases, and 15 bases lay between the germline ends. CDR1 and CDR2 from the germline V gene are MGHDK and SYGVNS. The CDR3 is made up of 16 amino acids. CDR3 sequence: CASSEEGTVYTDTQYF. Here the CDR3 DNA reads TGTGCCAGCAGTGAGGAGGGGACGGTCTACACAGATACGCAGTATTTT. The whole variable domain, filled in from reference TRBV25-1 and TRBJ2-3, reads EADIYQTPRYLVIGTGKKITLECSQTMGHDKMYWYQQDPGMELHLIHYSYGVNSTEKGDLSSESTVSRIRTEHFPLTLESARPSHTSQYLCASSEEGTVYTDTQYFGPGTRLTVL.

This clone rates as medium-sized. CDR3 loop: CASSEGTLLQETQYF. CDR3 in DNA: TGCGCCAGCAGTGAAGGCACTCTCCTCCAAGAGACCCAGTACTTC. The J gene is TRBJ2-5, the V gene TRBV10-2; D not certain. From germline, CDR1 is WSHSY and CDR2 SAAADI. The CDR3 is 15 residues long. V lost 3 bases, J lost 1 base, and 12 bases lay in between.